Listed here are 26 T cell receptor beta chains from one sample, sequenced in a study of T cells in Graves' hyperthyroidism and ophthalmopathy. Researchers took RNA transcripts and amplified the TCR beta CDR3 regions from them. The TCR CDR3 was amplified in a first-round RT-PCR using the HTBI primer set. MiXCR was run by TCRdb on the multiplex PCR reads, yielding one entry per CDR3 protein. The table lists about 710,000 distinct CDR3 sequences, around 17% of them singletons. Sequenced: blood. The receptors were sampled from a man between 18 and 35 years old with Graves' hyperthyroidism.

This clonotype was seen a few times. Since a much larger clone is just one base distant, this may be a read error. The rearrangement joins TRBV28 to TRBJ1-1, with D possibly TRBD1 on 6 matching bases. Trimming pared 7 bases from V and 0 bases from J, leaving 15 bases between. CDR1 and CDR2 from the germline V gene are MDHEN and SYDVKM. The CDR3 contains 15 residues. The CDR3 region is CASNRGGTLNTEAFF. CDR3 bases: TGTGCCAGCAACCGAGGGGGGACCTTGAACACTGAAGCTTTCTTT.

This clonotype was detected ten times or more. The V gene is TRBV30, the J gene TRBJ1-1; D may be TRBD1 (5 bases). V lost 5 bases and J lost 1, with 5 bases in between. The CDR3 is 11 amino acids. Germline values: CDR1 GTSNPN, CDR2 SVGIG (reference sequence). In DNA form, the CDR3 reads TGTGCCTGGGGGGGGAACACTGAAGCTTTCTTT. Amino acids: CAWGGNTEAFF.

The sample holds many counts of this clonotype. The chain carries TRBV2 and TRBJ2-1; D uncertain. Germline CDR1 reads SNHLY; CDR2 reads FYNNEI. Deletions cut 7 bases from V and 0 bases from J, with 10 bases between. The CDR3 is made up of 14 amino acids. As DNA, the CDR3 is TGTGCCAGCACGGCGGTAAGCTCCTACAATGAGCAGTTCTTC. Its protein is CASTAVSSYNEQFF.

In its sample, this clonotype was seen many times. The CDR3 reads CASSLGDKATGEELFF. The CDR3 DNA sequence: TGTGCCAGCAGTTTAGGCGATAAAGCCACCGGGGAGGAGCTGTTTTTT. This sequence joins TRBV28 and TRBJ2-2; a weak D match, TRBD2 (5 bases). V shed 2 bases and J shed 10 bases, with 20 bases lying between them. The CDR3 is 16 residues long. The germline CDR1 and CDR2 sequences are MDHEN and SYDVKM.

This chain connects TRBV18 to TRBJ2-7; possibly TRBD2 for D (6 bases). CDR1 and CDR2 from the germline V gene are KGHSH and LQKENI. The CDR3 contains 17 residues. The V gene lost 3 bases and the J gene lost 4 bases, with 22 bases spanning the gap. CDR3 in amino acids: CASSPGSRELLMYEQYF. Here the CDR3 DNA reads TGTGCCAGCTCACCGGGGTCTCGGGAGCTCCTTATGTACGAGCAGTACTTC.

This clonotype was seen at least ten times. CDR3 in DNA: TGTGCCAGCAGCAACGCAGGACAGGGGTCCTACGAGCAGTACTTC. Translating it yields CASSNAGQGSYEQYF. The rearrangement links TRBV28 to TRBJ2-7; 9 positions agree with TRBD1. The V and J ends lost 6 bases and 1 base, in that order; junction bases with no gene match: 7. The CDR3 covers 15 residues. The germline V gene has CDR1 MDHEN and CDR2 SYDVKM.

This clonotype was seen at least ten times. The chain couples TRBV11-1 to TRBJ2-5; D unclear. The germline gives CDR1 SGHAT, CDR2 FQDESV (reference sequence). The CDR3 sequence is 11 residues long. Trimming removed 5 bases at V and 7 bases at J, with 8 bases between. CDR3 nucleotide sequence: TGTGCCAGCAGCACGACGGGGACCCAGTACTTC. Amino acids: CASSTTGTQYF.

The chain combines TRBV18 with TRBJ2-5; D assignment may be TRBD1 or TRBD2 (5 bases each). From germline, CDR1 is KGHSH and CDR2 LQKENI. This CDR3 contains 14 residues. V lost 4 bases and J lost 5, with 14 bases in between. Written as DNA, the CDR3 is TGTGCCAGCTCACTCGGGGCCCAGGTTGAGACCCAGTACTTC. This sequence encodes CASSLGAQVETQYF. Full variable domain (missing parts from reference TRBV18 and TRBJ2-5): NAGVMQNPRHLVRRRGQEARLRCSPMKGHSHVYWYRQLPEEGLKFMVYLQKENIIDESGMPKERFSAEFPKEGPSILRIQQVVRGDSAAYFCASSLGAQVETQYFGPGTRLLVL.

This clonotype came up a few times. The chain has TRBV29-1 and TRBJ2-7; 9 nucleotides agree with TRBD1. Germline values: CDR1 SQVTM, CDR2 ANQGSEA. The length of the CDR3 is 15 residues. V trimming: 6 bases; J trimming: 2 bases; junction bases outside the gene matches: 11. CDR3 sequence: CSVTRTGTGTYEQYF. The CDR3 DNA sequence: TGCAGCGTGACCCGTACCGGGACAGGGACCTACGAGCAGTACTTC.

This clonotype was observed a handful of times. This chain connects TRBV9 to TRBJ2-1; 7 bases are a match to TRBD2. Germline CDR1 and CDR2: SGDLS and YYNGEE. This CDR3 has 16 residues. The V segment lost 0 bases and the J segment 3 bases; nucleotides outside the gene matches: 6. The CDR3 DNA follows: TGTGCCAGCAGCGTAGGTAGTAGCGGGCTCTACAATGAGCAGTTCTTC. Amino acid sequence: CASSVGSSGLYNEQFF.

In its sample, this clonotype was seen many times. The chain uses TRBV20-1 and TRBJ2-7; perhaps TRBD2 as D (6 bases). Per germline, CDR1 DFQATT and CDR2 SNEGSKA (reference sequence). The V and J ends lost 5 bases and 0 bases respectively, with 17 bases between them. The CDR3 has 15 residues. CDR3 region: CSAAPGVGSSYEQYF. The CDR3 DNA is TGCAGTGCTGCCCCGGGGGTCGGAAGCTCCTACGAGCAGTACTTC.

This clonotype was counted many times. This CDR3 reads CASRSTGGETQYF. The CDR3 region has the DNA TGTGCCAGCAGATCGACAGGGGGAGAGACCCAGTACTTC. The J gene is TRBJ2-5, the V gene TRBV12-3 or TRBV12-4; 9 nucleotides line up with TRBD1. V shed 6 bases and J 4 bases; nucleotides not matched to a gene: 3. This CDR3 region has 13 residues.

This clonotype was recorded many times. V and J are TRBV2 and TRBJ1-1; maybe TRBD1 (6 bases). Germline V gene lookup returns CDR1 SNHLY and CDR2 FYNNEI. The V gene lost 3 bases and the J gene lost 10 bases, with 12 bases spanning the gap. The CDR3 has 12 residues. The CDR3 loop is CASSEGRGRAFF. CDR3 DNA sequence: TGTGCCAGCAGTGAGGGCAGGGGCCGAGCTTTCTTT.

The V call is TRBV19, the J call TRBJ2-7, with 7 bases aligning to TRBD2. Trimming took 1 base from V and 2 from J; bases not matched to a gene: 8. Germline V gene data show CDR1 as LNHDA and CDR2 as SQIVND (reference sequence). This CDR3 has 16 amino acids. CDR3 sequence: CASSIVDPSGTYEQYF. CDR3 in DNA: TGTGCCAGTAGTATAGTCGACCCTAGCGGAACCTACGAGCAGTACTTC. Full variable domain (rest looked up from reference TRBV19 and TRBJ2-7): DGGITQSPKYLFRKEGQNVTLSCEQNLNHDAMYWYRQDPGQGLRLIYYSQIVNDFQKGDIAEGYSVSREKKESFPLTVTSAQKNPTAFYLCASSIVDPSGTYEQYFGPGTRLTVT.

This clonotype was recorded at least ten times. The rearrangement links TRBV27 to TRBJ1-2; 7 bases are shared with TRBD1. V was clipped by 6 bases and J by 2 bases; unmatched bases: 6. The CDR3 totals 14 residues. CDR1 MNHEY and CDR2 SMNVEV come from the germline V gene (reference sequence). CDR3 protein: CASRSTGANYGYTF. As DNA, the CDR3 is TGTGCCAGCAGAAGTACAGGGGCCAACTATGGCTACACCTTC.

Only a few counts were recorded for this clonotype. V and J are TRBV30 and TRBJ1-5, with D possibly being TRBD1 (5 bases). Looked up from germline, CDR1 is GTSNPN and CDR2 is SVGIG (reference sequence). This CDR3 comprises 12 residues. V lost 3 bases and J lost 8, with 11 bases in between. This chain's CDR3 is CAWRAPGKPQHF. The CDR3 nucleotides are TGTGCCTGGAGGGCCCCAGGGAAGCCCCAGCATTTT.

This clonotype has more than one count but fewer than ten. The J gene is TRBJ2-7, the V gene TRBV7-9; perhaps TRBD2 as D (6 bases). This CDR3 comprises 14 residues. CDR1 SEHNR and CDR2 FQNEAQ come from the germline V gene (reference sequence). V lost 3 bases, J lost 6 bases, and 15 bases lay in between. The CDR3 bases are TGTGCCAGCAGCTTCATCGGGGACTCCAGCGAGCAGTACTTC. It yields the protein CASSFIGDSSEQYF. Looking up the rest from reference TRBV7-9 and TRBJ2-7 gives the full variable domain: DTGVSQNPRHKITKRGQNVTFRCDPISEHNRLYWYRQTLGQGPEFLTYFQNEAQLEKSRLLSDRFSAERPKGSFSTLEIQRTEQGDSAMYLCASSFIGDSSEQYFGPGTRLTVT.

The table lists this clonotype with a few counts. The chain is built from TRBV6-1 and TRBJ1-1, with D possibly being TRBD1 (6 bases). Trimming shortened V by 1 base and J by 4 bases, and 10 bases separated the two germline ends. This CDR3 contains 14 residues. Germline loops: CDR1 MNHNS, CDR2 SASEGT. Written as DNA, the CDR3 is TGTGCCAGCAGTGAAGACAGGGTAAGCACTGAAGCTTTCTTT. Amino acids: CASSEDRVSTEAFF.

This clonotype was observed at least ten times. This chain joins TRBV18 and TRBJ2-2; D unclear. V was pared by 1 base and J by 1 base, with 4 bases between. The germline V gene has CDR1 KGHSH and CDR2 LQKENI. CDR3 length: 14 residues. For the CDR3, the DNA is TGTGCCAGCTCACCACAGGAGAACACCGGGGAGCTGTTTTTT. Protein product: CASSPQENTGELFF.

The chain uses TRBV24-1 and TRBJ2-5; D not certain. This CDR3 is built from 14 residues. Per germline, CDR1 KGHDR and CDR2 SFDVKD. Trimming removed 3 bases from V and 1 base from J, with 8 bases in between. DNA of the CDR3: TGTGCCACCAGTGATGAACAGCTCCAAGAGACCCAGTACTTC. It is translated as CATSDEQLQETQYF.

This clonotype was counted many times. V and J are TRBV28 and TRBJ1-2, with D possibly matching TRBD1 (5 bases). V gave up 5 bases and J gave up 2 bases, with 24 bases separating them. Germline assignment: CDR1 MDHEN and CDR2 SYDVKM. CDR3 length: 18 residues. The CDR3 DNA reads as TGTGCCAGCAGTCTCGCGCAGGGTAATTATGCGGGGAACTATGGCTACACCTTC. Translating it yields CASSLAQGNYAGNYGYTF.

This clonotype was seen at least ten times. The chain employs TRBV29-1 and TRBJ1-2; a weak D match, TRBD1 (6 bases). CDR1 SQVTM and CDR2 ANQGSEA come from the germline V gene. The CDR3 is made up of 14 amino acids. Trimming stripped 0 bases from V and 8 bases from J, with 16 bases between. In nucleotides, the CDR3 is TGCAGCGTTGAAGAATCAGAGGGGGTTGACGGCTACACCTTC. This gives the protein CSVEESEGVDGYTF. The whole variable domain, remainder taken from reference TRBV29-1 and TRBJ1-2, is SAVISQKPSRDICQRGTSLTIQCQVDSQVTMMFWYRQQPGQSLTLIATANQGSEATYESGFVIDKFPISRPNLTFSTLTVSNMSPEDSSIYLCSVEESEGVDGYTFGSGTRLTVV.

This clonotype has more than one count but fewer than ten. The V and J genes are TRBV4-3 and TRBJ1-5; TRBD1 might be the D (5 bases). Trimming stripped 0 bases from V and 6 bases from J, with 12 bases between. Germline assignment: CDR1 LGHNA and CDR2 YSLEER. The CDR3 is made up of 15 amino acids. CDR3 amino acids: CASSQDNQGFQPQHF. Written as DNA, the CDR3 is TGCGCCAGCAGCCAAGATAATCAGGGATTTCAGCCCCAGCATTTT.

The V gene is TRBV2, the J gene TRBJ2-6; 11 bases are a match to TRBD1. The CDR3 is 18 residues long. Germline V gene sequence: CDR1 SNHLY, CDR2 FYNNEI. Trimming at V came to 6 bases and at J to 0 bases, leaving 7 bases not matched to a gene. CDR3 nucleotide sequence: TGTGCCAGCAGACGGAGGGACAGGGGGTCCTCTGGGGCCAACGTCCTGACTTTC. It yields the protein CASRRRDRGSSGANVLTF.

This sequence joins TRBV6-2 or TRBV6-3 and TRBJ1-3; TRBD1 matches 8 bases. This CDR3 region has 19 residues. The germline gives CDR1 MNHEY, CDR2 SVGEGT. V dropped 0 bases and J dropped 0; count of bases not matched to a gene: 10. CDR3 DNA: TGTGCCAGCAGTTACTCCGCCGGACAGGGCCCCCTCTCTGGAAACACCATATATTTT. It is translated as CASSYSAGQGPLSGNTIYF.

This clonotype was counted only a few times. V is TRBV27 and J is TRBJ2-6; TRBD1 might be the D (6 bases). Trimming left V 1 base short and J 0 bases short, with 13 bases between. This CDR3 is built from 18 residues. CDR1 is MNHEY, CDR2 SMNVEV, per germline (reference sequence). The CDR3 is CASSLLPTGFSGANVLTF. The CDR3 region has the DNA TGTGCCAGCAGTTTATTACCTACAGGGTTCTCTGGGGCCAACGTCCTGACTTTC.